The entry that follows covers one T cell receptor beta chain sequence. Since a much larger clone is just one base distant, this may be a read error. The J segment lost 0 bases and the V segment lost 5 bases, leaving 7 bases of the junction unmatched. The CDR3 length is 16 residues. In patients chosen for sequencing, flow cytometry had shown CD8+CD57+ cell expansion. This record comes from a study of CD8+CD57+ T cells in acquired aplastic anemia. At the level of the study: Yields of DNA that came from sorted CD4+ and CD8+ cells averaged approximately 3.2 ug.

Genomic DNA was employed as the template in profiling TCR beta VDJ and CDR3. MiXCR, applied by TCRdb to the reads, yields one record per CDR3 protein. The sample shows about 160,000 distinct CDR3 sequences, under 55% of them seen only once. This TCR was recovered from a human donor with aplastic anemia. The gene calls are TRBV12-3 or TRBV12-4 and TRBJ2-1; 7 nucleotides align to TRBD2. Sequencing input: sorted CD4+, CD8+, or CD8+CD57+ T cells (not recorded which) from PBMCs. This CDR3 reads CASSEGTSASYNEQFF. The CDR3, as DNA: TGTGCCAGCAGTGAGGGAACTAGCGCCTCCTACAATGAGCAGTTCTTC.